These T cell receptor beta chains were read from a single sample in a study of T cell responses to AZD1222 COVID-19 vaccine. Sequencing was performed with immunoSEQ multiplex PCR; in TCRdb, only in-frame clones are kept and a portion is missing. The table records around 15,000 clones, around 80% of them present only once. The material was peripheral blood, obtained 28 days after the second AZD1222 dose. Every receptor here comes from an adult who received the AZD1222 COVID-19 vaccine. CDR3s include the opening cysteine and the closing phenylalanine or tryptophan. The D gene is left open where the match is weak. The listing skips clone size in some rows; elsewhere it reads once, few, many or a size class.

j_call d_call clone_size v_call cdr3_nt cdr3_aa
TRBJ2-7 . . TRBV5-5 TGTGCCAGCAGCTTGGTGCACAGTTACTACGAGCAGTACTTC CASSLVHSYYEQYF
TRBJ1-4 TRBD1 . TRBV4-2 TGTGCCAGCAGCCAAGATCCAGGGGGCACTAATGAAAAACTGTTTTTT CASSQDPGGTNEKLFF
TRBJ1-4 . . TRBV30 TGTGCCGGAGAAGGGAAGGATAATGAAAAACTGTTTTTT CAGEGKDNEKLFF
TRBJ2-1 TRBD2 few TRBV7-7 TGTGCCAGCAGCTCGGGACTAGCGAGTTACAATGAGCAGTTCTTC CASSSGLASYNEQFF
TRBJ2-7 TRBD1 . TRBV11-1 TGTGCCAGCAGCTGGGACAGGGTTAGTTACGAGCAGTACTTC CASSWDRVSYEQYF
TRBJ1-6 . medium-sized TRBV21-1 TGTGCCAGCAGTATCCACCGGGGCCAGGGCTTATCACCCCTCCACTTT CASSIHRGQGLSPLHF
TRBJ1-4 . . TRBV4-1 TGCGCCAGCAGCCAAGCTCGGGCCCCATTTGCAACTAATGAAAAACTGTTTTTT CASSQARAPFATNEKLFF
TRBJ2-1 . . TRBV2 TGTGCCAGCAGTGAAGCGCCGGACAATGAGCAGTTCTTC CASSEAPDNEQFF
TRBJ2-2 . . TRBV2 TGTGCCAGCAGTTTCTCAAACAGGGAGAGGAGGAGCACCGGGGAGCTGTTTTTT CASSFSNRERRSTGELFF
TRBJ1-4 TRBD1 few TRBV5-1 TGCGCCAGCAGCGGGGGACAGGTTTATTCTAATGAAAAACTGTTTTTT CASSGGQVYSNEKLFF
TRBJ1-1 . once TRBV19 TGTGCCAGTAGTCCGGGCGGGGGTCGGACTGAAGCTTTCTTT CASSPGGGRTEAFF
TRBJ1-3 . once TRBV29-1 TGCAGCGTTGCAGGGGTTACTGGAAACACCATATATTTT CSVAGVTGNTIYF
TRBJ1-1 TRBD1 . TRBV19 TGTGCCAGTAGTTCAGGACCGGGACAGGGTAGGGGTGAAGCTTTCTTT CASSSGPGQGRGEAFF
TRBJ1-3 TRBD1 . TRBV2 TGTGCCAGCAGTAGGGGACAGCTAAACACCATATATTTT CASSRGQLNTIYF
TRBJ2-1 . . TRBV6-5 TGTGCCAGCAGTCCGCAGGGTCGCCCCCCTGAGCAGTTCTTC CASSPQGRPPEQFF
TRBJ2-1 . . TRBV9 TGTGCCAGCAGCCCGCCCGGGACTCCTTCCTACAATGAGCAGTTCTTC CASSPPGTPSYNEQFF
TRBJ1-5 TRBD1 few TRBV2 TGTGCCAGCAGTGCGCGGACAGGGTTCTATCAGCCCCAGCATTTT CASSARTGFYQPQHF
TRBJ1-2 . few TRBV28 TGTGCCAGCAGCCCCGGGAGGAACTATGGCTACACCTTC CASSPGRNYGYTF
TRBJ1-2 . . TRBV2 TGTGCCAGCAGTGAAACAGGTCCGCACTCCTATGGCTACACCTTC CASSETGPHSYGYTF
TRBJ1-1 . . TRBV18 TGTGCCAGCTCACCGCGAAGCCAGACAGCTCCGGACACTGAAGCTTTCTTT CASSPRSQTAPDTEAFF
TRBJ2-5 TRBD1 . TRBV7-2 TGTGCCAGCAGCCCCGGGACAGGGAGTGAGACCCAGTACTTC CASSPGTGSETQYF
TRBJ1-5 TRBD1 few TRBV2 TGTGCCAGCAGGGGGGACAGGGGAAACAATCAGCCCCAGCATTTT CASRGDRGNNQPQHF
TRBJ2-3 TRBD2 . TRBV7-2 TGTGCCAGCAGCTTAGCGTCTAGCGGGAACCCAGATACGCAGTATTTT CASSLASSGNPDTQYF
TRBJ1-1 . . TRBV6-4 TGTGCCAGCAGTGCGCAGATGAACACTGAAGCTTTCTTT CASSAQMNTEAFF
TRBJ2-7 TRBD1 . TRBV6-5 TGTGCCAGCACCCCGGGACAGACCTACGAGCAGTACTTC CASTPGQTYEQYF
TRBJ1-4 TRBD1 . TRBV28 TGTGCCAGCAGTCTCGACAGGGGGCGGGCAGGTTATGAAAAACTGTTTTTT CASSLDRGRAGYEKLFF
TRBJ2-3 TRBD2 . TRBV3-1/TRBV3-2 TGTGCCAGCAGCGAAACAGCGGGGGGGCAAGCAGATACGCAGTATTTT CASSETAGGQADTQYF
TRBJ2-3 . once TRBV4-2 TGTGCCAGCAGCCAAGCACTAGCCCGGAGCACAGATACGCAGTATTTT CASSQALARSTDTQYF
TRBJ2-7 . . TRBV5-1 TGCGCCAGCAGCTTGGTGGGGAGTACCTACGAGCAGTACTTC CASSLVGSTYEQYF
TRBJ2-3 TRBD2 . TRBV7-2 TGTGCCAGCAGCTTAAGTAGCGGGACAACAGTGGGTACGCAGTATTTT CASSLSSGTTVGTQYF
TRBJ1-6 . . TRBV5-1 TGCGCCAGCAGTTTTCTAGGACTGCGAGAGTCCCTCCACTTT CASSFLGLRESLHF
TRBJ2-3 . . TRBV7-3 TGTGCCAGCAGCCCTGTTCGGGGCATCACAGATACGCAGTATTTT CASSPVRGITDTQYF
TRBJ2-3 . . TRBV24-1 TGTGCCACCAGTAATGATGGAGGAAGCGATACGCAGTATTTT CATSNDGGSDTQYF
TRBJ2-7 . . TRBV7-8 TGTGCCGGCAGCTTATTAGAAACCTCGGGCTACGAGCAGTACTTC CAGSLLETSGYEQYF
TRBJ2-1 . . TRBV4-3 TGCGCCAGCAGCCAAGAGGGGGCTGGCGGGGGCTCCTACAATGAGCAGTTCTTC CASSQEGAGGGSYNEQFF
TRBJ1-1 . few TRBV9 TGTGCCAGCAGCGTAGTATATGGGGCCGAGAACACTGAAGCTTTCTTT CASSVVYGAENTEAFF
TRBJ1-5 TRBD1 . TRBV6-2/TRBV6-3 TGTGCCAGCAGTCAGAGGGACAGCGGACGACTTTATAGCAATCAGCCCCAGCATTTT CASSQRDSGRLYSNQPQHF
TRBJ2-7 . . TRBV28 TGTGCCAGCAGCCTCTCAGATGGGCGACGGGGCGAGCAGTACTTC CASSLSDGRRGEQYF
TRBJ2-7 . few TRBV6-1 TGTGCCAGCAGGGGACCCTACGAGCAGTACTTC CASRGPYEQYF
TRBJ2-7 . . TRBV14 TGTGCCAGCAGCCAACAGGGATGGTACGAGCAGTACTTC CASSQQGWYEQYF
TRBJ2-7 . . TRBV28 TGTGCCAGCACCCACTCCGGGGTCTCCTACGAGCAGTACTTC CASTHSGVSYEQYF
TRBJ2-2 . few TRBV2 TGTGCCAGCAACCAGGGACAGAACACCGGGGAGCTGTTTTTT CASNQGQNTGELFF
TRBJ2-5 TRBD2 . TRBV2 TGTGCCAGCAGCCGGGGCCCGGGACTAGCGGGGGGCAGCGGTGGCCAAGAGACCCAGTACTTC CASSRGPGLAGGSGGQETQYF
TRBJ2-3 . . TRBV9 TGTGCCAGCAGCGTAGCATGGGGGCGCACAGATACGCAGTATTTT CASSVAWGRTDTQYF
TRBJ1-1 . . TRBV29-1 TGCAGCGTTGAACCGACGGGGACTGAAGCTTTCTTT CSVEPTGTEAFF
TRBJ2-3 TRBD1 . TRBV5-4 TGTGCCAGCAGTTCCGCCGGGACAGGGGGCGGCATTAGCACAGATACGCAGTATTTT CASSSAGTGGGISTDTQYF
TRBJ2-1 . . TRBV6-6 TGTGCCAGCAGTTACCTTGGAGCGACCACATGGGAGCAGTTCTTC CASSYLGATTWEQFF